The rows below give T cell receptor beta chains drawn from one sample of a study of blood T cells in healthy people across ages. A single record per CDR3 protein comes from TCRdb applying MiXCR to the 5' RACE reads. The repertoire has around 520,000 distinct CDR3 sequences, approximately 26% of them found once; the top ten carry approximately 3.7%. The sample was also linked to a second study, of T cells of mothers and their children.

The material sequenced was blood. Every receptor here comes from a boy aged 2-15 years in good health. Both conserved end residues are part of each CDR3. D genes are given only for firm matches. Size is omitted from some rows. Given values are once, few, many or a class for expanded clones.

D	size	V	J	CDR3	DNA
-	-	TRBV18	TRBJ2-7	CASSPQGPPTYEQYF	TGTGCCAGCTCACCACAGGGACCGCCCACCTACGAGCAGTACTTC
-	-	TRBV29-1	TRBJ2-6	CSVAEGAISGANVLTF	TGCAGCGTTGCTGAAGGAGCTATCTCTGGGGCCAACGTCCTGACTTTC
TRBD2	few	TRBV4-1	TRBJ2-1	CASSQGLRGTSYNEQFF	TGCGCCAGCAGCCAAGGGCTGCGGGGGACCTCCTACAATGAGCAGTTCTTC
-	few	TRBV7-9	TRBJ2-3	CASSLAAGSDTQYF	TGTGCCAGCAGCTTAGCAGCTGGGTCAGATACGCAGTATTTT
TRBD2	-	TRBV20-1	TRBJ2-3	CSSGRAGGPGDTQYF	TGCAGTTCCGGGAGAGCGGGAGGGCCGGGAGATACGCAGTATTTT
TRBD2	few	TRBV7-6	TRBJ2-3	CASSRKAGGPDTQYF	TGTGCCAGCAGCAGAAAAGCGGGAGGACCAGATACGCAGTATTTT
-	-	TRBV7-9	TRBJ1-1	CASSYPGPGLNTEAFF	TGTGCCAGCAGCTATCCAGGGCCCGGGCTGAACACTGAAGCTTTCTTT
TRBD2	-	TRBV20-1	TRBJ2-7	CSGGLAGSYEQYF	TGCAGTGGTGGGCTAGCGGGGTCCTACGAGCAGTACTTC
-	-	TRBV6-4	TRBJ2-4	CASSRPPTAAKNIQYF	TGTGCCAGCAGCCGACCCCCGACAGCAGCCAAAAACATTCAGTACTTC
TRBD1	-	TRBV27	TRBJ1-2	CASSSGQGIGFGYTF	TGTGCCAGCAGTTCGGGACAGGGCATTGGTTTTGGCTACACCTTC
-	-	TRBV6-2/TRBV6-3	TRBJ2-3	CASSYSRGTIHTQYF	TGTGCCAGCAGTTACTCACGGGGGACCATTCATACGCAGTATTTT
-	few	TRBV19	TRBJ1-1	CASSTLGFGGTEAFF	TGTGCCAGTAGTACCCTCGGATTCGGAGGCACTGAAGCTTTCTTT
-	few	TRBV29-1	TRBJ2-7	CSVEASNYEQYF	TGCAGCGTTGAAGCTAGCAACTACGAGCAGTACTTC
-	-	TRBV6-2/TRBV6-3	TRBJ2-7	CASSYSLDLPYEQYF	TGTGCCAGCAGTTACTCGCTAGATCTCCCCTACGAGCAGTACTTC
TRBD2	-	TRBV9	TRBJ2-3	CASSQPSGRGHLDTQYF	TGTGCCAGCAGCCAACCTAGCGGGAGGGGGCACTTAGATACGCAGTATTTT
-	-	TRBV12-3/TRBV12-4	TRBJ1-5	CASRPSGAGNQPQHF	TGTGCCAGCAGGCCCAGCGGAGCGGGCAATCAGCCCCAGCATTTT
-	-	TRBV7-2	TRBJ2-7	CASSPREGAYEQYF	TGTGCCAGCAGTCCCAGGGAAGGGGCCTACGAGCAGTACTTC
-	-	TRBV14	TRBJ2-6	CASSHRQHLYSGANVLTF	TGTGCCAGCAGCCATCGACAGCACCTTTACTCTGGGGCCAACGTCCTGACTTTC
-	few	TRBV29-1	TRBJ2-5	CSVATVLQETQYF	TGCAGCGTCGCGACAGTTTTACAAGAGACCCAGTACTTC
-	few	TRBV25-1	TRBJ1-2	CASSAPAARGQNYGYTF	TGTGCCAGCAGTGCCCCGGCAGCCAGGGGCCAAAACTATGGCTACACCTTC
-	-	TRBV3-1	TRBJ2-3	CASSQVPGAWTDTQYF	TGTGCCAGCAGCCAAGTCCCGGGGGCATGGACAGATACGCAGTATTTT
TRBD2	-	TRBV10-2	TRBJ2-1	CASSGRGLAGRKFF	TGCGCCAGCAGTGGCCGAGGACTAGCGGGAAGAAAGTTCTTC
TRBD2	-	TRBV6-5	TRBJ2-1	CATSSGNYNEQFF	TGTGCCACCTCTAGCGGGAATTACAATGAGCAGTTCTTC
-	few	TRBV20-1	TRBJ2-1	CSARVLGFPEQFF	TGCAGTGCTAGAGTCCTAGGGTTCCCTGAGCAGTTCTTC
-	few	TRBV6-5	TRBJ2-5	CASRSSGVGEETQYF	TGTGCCAGCAGATCTTCCGGGGTTGGGGAAGAGACCCAGTACTTC
-	few	TRBV30	TRBJ2-4	CAWSERKNIQYF	TGTGCCTGGAGTGAGCGTAAAAACATTCAGTACTTC
-	few	TRBV10-3	TRBJ2-5	CAISEGRGETQYF	TGTGCCATCAGTGAGGGCAGGGGAGAGACCCAGTACTTC
TRBD2	few	TRBV4-3	TRBJ2-3	CASSLSGRAADTQYF	TGCGCCAGCAGCCTCAGCGGGAGGGCCGCAGATACGCAGTATTTT
TRBD1	-	TRBV28	TRBJ1-6	CASREGARNSPLHF	TGTGCCAGCAGGGAGGGGGCGCGGAATTCACCCCTCCACTTT
-	-	TRBV20-1	TRBJ1-3	CSAATGLAGNTIYF	TGCAGTGCCGCCACAGGGTTAGCTGGAAACACCATATATTTT
-	few	TRBV4-2	TRBJ2-1	CASSQDFPDYNEQFF	TGTGCCAGCAGCCAAGATTTCCCAGACTACAATGAGCAGTTCTTC
-	-	TRBV25-1	TRBJ2-2	CASSEGQGDTGELFF	TGTGCCAGCAGTGAAGGCCAGGGAGACACCGGGGAGCTGTTTTTT
-	few	TRBV27	TRBJ2-5	CASSLSEEETQYF	TGTGCCAGCAGTTTGTCAGAAGAAGAGACCCAGTACTTC
-	-	TRBV5-5	TRBJ2-2	CASSLERGMGELFF	TGTGCCAGCAGCTTGGAGAGGGGGATGGGGGAGCTGTTTTTT
TRBD1	-	TRBV7-9	TRBJ2-1	CASSYRGQGSDEQFF	TGTGCCAGCAGCTACCGAGGACAGGGGTCGGATGAGCAGTTCTTC
-	few	TRBV6-2/TRBV6-3	TRBJ2-7	CASRVAGQGESEQYF	TGTGCCAGCAGAGTAGCGGGACAGGGAGAATCCGAGCAGTACTTC
-	once	TRBV2	TRBJ2-2	CTSSDYPTGELFF	TGTACCAGCAGTGACTACCCCACCGGGGAGCTGTTTTTT
-	-	TRBV4-3	TRBJ2-2	CASSSGTPNTGELFF	TGCGCCAGCAGTTCCGGGACTCCGAACACCGGGGAGCTGTTTTTT
-	few	TRBV27	TRBJ1-4	CASSYQGGDEKLFF	TGTGCCAGCAGTTATCAGGGAGGGGATGAAAAACTGTTTTTT
-	few	TRBV5-1	TRBJ2-1	CASSLGQRDNEQFF	TGCGCCAGCAGCTTGGGACAACGAGACAATGAGCAGTTCTTC
TRBD1	few	TRBV4-2	TRBJ2-1	CASSQGLLRDSAYNEQFF	TGTGCCAGCAGCCAAGGACTGCTCCGGGACAGTGCTTACAATGAGCAGTTCTTC
TRBD1	-	TRBV7-2	TRBJ2-7	CASSLGGDRVTYEQYF	TGTGCCAGCAGCTTAGGGGGGGACAGGGTGACCTACGAGCAGTACTTC
-	-	TRBV7-2	TRBJ2-7	CASSTGTIYEQYF	TGTGCCAGCAGCACAGGGACTATCTACGAGCAGTACTTC
-	-	TRBV7-2	TRBJ2-5	CATHGALGETQYF	TGTGCCACCCACGGAGCCTTGGGGGAGACCCAGTACTTC
-	-	TRBV29-1	TRBJ2-2	CSVVLGLRTGELFF	TGCAGCGTTGTTCTAGGGCTCCGCACCGGGGAGCTGTTTTTT
-	many	TRBV18	TRBJ2-1	CASSPPGGYEQFF	TGTGCCAGCTCACCTCCAGGTGGCTATGAGCAGTTCTTC
TRBD1	-	TRBV3-1	TRBJ1-4	CASSQTPGDRVKKLFF	TGTGCCAGCAGCCAAACCCCGGGGGACAGGGTAAAAAAACTGTTTTTT
-	few	TRBV10-3	TRBJ2-3	CAISPTSTDTQYF	TGTGCCATCAGTCCGACTAGCACAGATACGCAGTATTTT
-	few	TRBV12-3/TRBV12-4	TRBJ2-5	CASSLFGGAIKETQYF	TGTGCCAGCAGTTTATTCGGCGGAGCGATTAAAGAGACCCAGTACTTC
-	few	TRBV6-2/TRBV6-3	TRBJ2-7	CVSSYRPGHSTYEQYF	TGTGTCAGCAGTTACCGTCCGGGTCACAGTACCTACGAGCAGTACTTC
-	few	TRBV3-1	TRBJ1-2	CASSQGRGVGYTF	TGTGCCAGCAGCCAAGGTCGCGGGGTCGGCTACACCTTC
-	-	TRBV20-1	TRBJ1-4	CSAGLQPGASEKLFF	TGCAGTGCTGGACTACAACCGGGGGCAAGTGAAAAACTGTTTTTT
TRBD2	few	TRBV6-2/TRBV6-3	TRBJ2-5	CASSYPRVASGTPRETQYF	TGTGCCAGCAGTTACCCGAGGGTGGCTAGCGGGACCCCCAGGGAGACCCAGTACTTC
-	-	TRBV10-3	TRBJ1-4	CAISEWQGSEKLFF	TGTGCCATCAGTGAATGGCAGGGTAGTGAAAAACTGTTTTTT
-	medium-sized	TRBV7-9	TRBJ2-7	CASSNIGGARTYEQYF	TGTGCCAGCAGTAATATAGGGGGAGCTCGCACCTACGAGCAGTACTTC
-	-	TRBV10-3	TRBJ2-5	CAISDGREETQYF	TGTGCCATCAGTGATGGCAGAGAAGAGACCCAGTACTTC
TRBD1	-	TRBV29-1	TRBJ1-4	CSARTGQEKLFF	TGCAGCGCTCGGACAGGCCAGGAAAAACTGTTTTTT